What follows are 21 T cell receptor beta chains derived from one specimen sequenced in a study of CD8+ T cells in alopecia areata. Extracted from the samples, RNA was reverse transcribed into cDNA to serve as the sequencing template. The method was immunoSEQ multiplex PCR; TCRdb's version includes in-frame clones alone and lacks a portion of them. This table holds some 100,000 clones, around 47% found once. Specified treatment: oral pan-JAK inhibitor, 5-10 mg twice daily. Specimen: CD8+ T cells sorted from blood, collected at week 24, from a patient treated with tofacitinib. The receptors shown here come from a human donor with alopecia areata.

CDR3 region: CASSYAIERRDTQYF. CDR3 DNA sequence: TGTGCCAGCAGTTACGCGATTGAGAGGAGAGATACGCAGTATTTT. The V and J genes are TRBV6-6 and TRBJ2-3; the D is unclear. V lost 2 bases, J lost 5 bases, and 14 bases lay in between. Germline CDR1 MNHNY, CDR2 SVGAGI (reference sequence). This CDR3 has 15 residues.

The V gene is TRBV21-1, the J gene TRBJ2-7; the table names TRBD2, a call not compared with the DNA. TRBV21-1 is reported as a pseudogene. The CDR3 runs 17 residues. CDR3 DNA sequence: TGTGCCAGCAGCAAAAAAAGGGGGGGACGATACTCCTACGAGCAGTACTTC. This encodes CASSKKRGGRYSYEQYF.

This clone was detected a few times. V is TRBV5-1 and J is TRBJ2-7, with TRBD2 matching over 7 bases. Trimming removed 4 bases from V and 0 bases from J; junction bases left unmatched: 7. Looked up from germline, CDR1 is SGHRS and CDR2 is YFSETQ. The CDR3 length is 15 residues. For the CDR3, the DNA is TGCGCCAGCAGCCCCTACGGGGGGAGCTCCTACGAGCAGTACTTC. Its protein product is CASSPYGGSSYEQYF.

This chain connects TRBV6-1 to TRBJ1-2; D gene ambiguous. This CDR3 has 14 residues. Trimming took 2 bases from V and 5 from J, leaving 12 bases between them. The germline CDR1 and CDR2 sequences are MNHNS and SASEGT. The CDR3 protein is CASSERSRVYGYTF. As DNA, the CDR3 is TGTGCCAGCAGTGAAAGGAGTAGAGTTTATGGCTACACCTTC.

This clone has a handful of counts. The genes are TRBV11-2 and TRBJ2-7; tentative D call: TRBD2 (5 bases). The CDR3 runs to 14 residues. CDR1 and CDR2 (germline): SGHAT, FQNNGV. V was shortened by 7 bases and J by 5 bases, with 18 bases between the two germline ends. As DNA, the CDR3 is TGTGCCAGCACCCCCGGGATGGGGTTCAACGAGCAGTACTTC. The encoded protein is CASTPGMGFNEQYF.

The rearrangement uses TRBV27 and TRBJ1-2, with 12 positions matching TRBD1. From germline, CDR1 is MNHEY and CDR2 SMNVEV (reference sequence). V dropped 4 bases and J dropped 3; count of bases not matched to a gene: 9. The CDR3 contains 17 residues. DNA for the CDR3: TGTGCCAGCAGTTGGGGACAGGGGGCGCGTATTGACTATGGCTACACCTTC. It yields the protein CASSWGQGARIDYGYTF.

For the CDR3, the DNA is TGTGCCAGCAGCTTGGGGACAGGGGTCTACGGGACTGAAGCTTTCTTT. Translation: CASSLGTGVYGTEAFF. The J gene is TRBJ1-1, the V gene TRBV5-6; 9 bases map to TRBD1. CDR3 length: 16 amino acids. The germline CDR1 and CDR2 sequences are SGHDT and YYEEEE. V was pared by 0 bases and J by 5 bases, with 8 bases of the junction left unmatched.

V gene TRBV9 combines with J gene TRBJ2-3, with D maybe TRBD2 (5 bases). The V gene's germline CDR1 is SGDLS and CDR2 YYNGEE. Deletions cut 4 bases from V and 5 bases from J, with 14 bases between. The CDR3 is 14 residues long. CDR3: CASSPTERGDTQYF. The CDR3 DNA reads TGTGCCAGCAGCCCTACCGAACGGGGAGATACGCAGTATTTT.

The CDR3 loop reads CASSRTNEQFF. Here the CDR3 DNA reads TGTGCCAGCAGCCGGACTAATGAGCAGTTCTTC. The chain joins TRBV4-2 to TRBJ2-1, with D perhaps TRBD2 (5 bases). Trimming stripped 4 bases from V and 7 bases from J, with 5 bases between. This CDR3 is 11 amino acids long. Germline CDR1 and CDR2: LGHNA and YNFKEQ.

V is TRBV7-9 and J is TRBJ1-2; D perhaps matches TRBD1 (5 bases). Trimming took off 6 bases at V and 5 bases at J, with 19 bases between the two ends. This CDR3 has 15 amino acids. Germline assignment: CDR1 SEHNR and CDR2 FQNEAQ (reference sequence). The CDR3 bases are TGTGCCAGCAGAACCGCCCCGTCAGGGATTTATGGCTACACCTTC. This codes for CASRTAPSGIYGYTF.

This clone is labeled as medium-sized. The DNA for the CDR3 is TGCGCCAGCAGCCAGGGGTCATCGGCGGGGAACACTGAAGCTTTCTTT. Its protein product is CASSQGSSAGNTEAFF. This chain links TRBV4-1 with TRBJ1-1; D is ambiguous. CDR1 is MGHRA, CDR2 YSYEKL, per germline. This CDR3 has 16 amino acids. V lost 3 bases, J lost 1 base, and 15 bases lay in between.

The chain joins TRBV29-1 to TRBJ1-5; no definite D call. This CDR3 has 8 residues. Germline assignment: CDR1 SQVTM and CDR2 ANQGSEA. The germline V and J ends were trimmed by 7 bases and 11 bases, with 6 bases remaining between them. The chain's CDR3 is CSARAQHF. The DNA of the CDR3 is TGCAGCGCCCGAGCCCAGCATTTT.

The chain is built from TRBV7-8 and TRBJ1-5; D is uncertain. V lost 2 bases and J lost 8, with 10 bases in between. The germline gives CDR1 SGHVS, CDR2 FQNEAQ. The CDR3 spans 13 residues. CDR3 protein: CASSLTVLEPQHF. CDR3 DNA: TGTGCCAGCAGCTTAACAGTTTTGGAGCCCCAGCATTTT.

The table lists this clone with a count of one. A read error likely explains this, since a far larger clone differs by one base. The chain joins TRBV4-2 to TRBJ2-1; 9 bases align to TRBD2. CDR1 is LGHNA and CDR2 is YNFKEQ in the germline V gene. The J segment lost 6 bases and the V segment lost 0 bases, leaving 6 bases of the junction unmatched. There are 16 residues in the CDR3. DNA for the CDR3: TGTGCCAGCAGCCAAGATCGCGGGAGGGCCCTCAATGAGCAGTTCTTC. This codes for CASSQDRGRALNEQFF.

This chain connects TRBV10-2 to TRBJ2-6, with 12 bases fitting TRBD2. Germline lookup yields CDR1 WSHSY and CDR2 SAAADI. The CDR3 loop spans 17 amino acids. The junction had 7 bases not matched to a gene; V was cut back by 6 bases and J by 4 bases. Here the CDR3 reads CASSPPSGRGGANVLTF. The CDR3 DNA sequence: TGCGCCAGCAGCCCCCCTAGCGGGAGGGGCGGGGCCAACGTCCTGACTTTC.

The rearrangement links TRBV13 to TRBJ2-5; 8 positions agree with TRBD1. Germline lookup yields CDR1 PRHDT and CDR2 FYEKMQ (reference sequence). The CDR3 is made up of 14 amino acids. V dropped 5 bases and J dropped 5; count of bases not matched to a gene: 7. The CDR3, as DNA: TGTGCCAGCAGCGTCAGGGGGCATGGGGAGACCCAGTACTTC. It translates to CASSVRGHGETQYF.

V is TRBV29-1 and J is TRBJ2-3, with D possibly being TRBD1 (6 bases). Germline V gives CDR1 SQVTM, CDR2 ANQGSEA. Deletions cut 6 bases from V and 4 bases from J, with 11 bases between. The CDR3 covers 12 residues. The CDR3 nucleotides are TGCAGCGTCCCGACAGGCCCAGATACGCAGTATTTT. Protein sequence: CSVPTGPDTQYF.

The J gene is TRBJ2-7, the V gene TRBV5-1; D is possibly TRBD2 (6 bases). In germline, CDR1 is SGHRS, CDR2 YFSETQ. Trimming removed 4 bases at V and 2 bases at J, with 13 bases between. The CDR3 consists of 14 residues. In DNA, the CDR3 is TGCGCCAGCAGCGTCGGGGGAGGTACCTACGAGCAGTACTTC. This gives the protein CASSVGGGTYEQYF.

The rearrangement links TRBV29-1 to TRBJ2-7; D possibly matches TRBD1 or TRBD2 (6 bases each). Germline V gene lookup returns CDR1 SQVTM and CDR2 ANQGSEA. The germline V and J ends were trimmed by 7 bases and 3 bases, with 13 bases remaining between them. The CDR3 spans 12 residues. For the CDR3, the DNA is TGCAGCGGCGGGGACACTGACTACGAGCAGTACTTC. Translating gives CSGGDTDYEQYF.

This clone was detected only a few times. Other DNA sequences in this specimen translate into the identical CDR3. CDR3 region: CSVEIESSYEQYF. The CDR3 coding sequence is TGCAGCGTTGAGATCGAGAGCTCCTACGAGCAGTACTTC. The V call is TRBV29-1, the J call TRBJ2-7, with D unresolved. The CDR3 is 13 amino acids. Germline CDR1 SQVTM, CDR2 ANQGSEA. V dropped 3 bases and J dropped 0 bases, with 9 bases sitting between them.

V is TRBV6-1 and J is TRBJ2-2, with 8 bases aligning to TRBD2. The CDR3 totals 13 residues. Losses at the gene ends were 5 bases for V and 6 bases for J; bases not matched to a gene: 2. In germline, CDR1 is MNHNS, CDR2 SASEGT. CDR3 region: CASSNGGAGELFF. The CDR3 DNA sequence: TGTGCCAGCAGTAACGGGGGGGCCGGGGAGCTGTTTTTT.